This T cell receptor beta chain was identified during a study of blood T cell repertoires in COVID-19. At the level of the study: Sources were T cells, B-cell-depleted T cells, or PBMCs; the material itself was cDNA or gDNA.

Authors' processing steps: The assay estimated nucleated cells by amplifying reference gene primers. Profiled with immunoSEQ multiplex PCR; TCRdb holds only in-frame clones, not every one. V, J and clone size derive from that table, while D and trimming were established from the DNA sequence. The sample carries roughly 300,000 clones, over 75% recorded once. The CDR3 length is 15 residues. Germline loops: CDR1 KGHDR, CDR2 SFDVKD. The V gene end was trimmed by 3 bases and the J gene end by 7 bases; junction bases not matched to a gene: 6. In terms of age and location, participants ranged from about 18 to 89 years and lived in approximately 24 US areas. Recovered status applied to Cohort 3 donors who had two consecutive negative PCRs. It also applied to those with clearance or with symptom resolution.

Material for sequencing was PBMCs or T cells enriched from blood (not recorded which). The chain links TRBV24-1 to TRBJ2-3; TRBD1 matches 10 bases. The TCR sequence derives from a young woman who had recovered from COVID-19. The CDR3 DNA is TGTGCCACCAGTGATGTGACAGGGGGCGAGCATACGCAGTATTTT. Translated, it gives CATSDVTGGEHTQYF.